The T cell receptor (beta chain) described here comes from a study of cytomegalovirus exposure and HLA in healthy donors. Across the study: There were 350 to 400 genotyped donors. Of these, roughly 86% fell in the genetic ancestry cluster associated with self-reported Caucasian donors.

With 60 Vbeta and 13 Jbeta primers, the PCR was carried out. Clones were sequenced by immunoSEQ multiplex PCR, and TCRdb holds only the in-frame ones, with some missing. Of some 130,000 clones in the sample, 60% to 80% were seen once. Remarks on this clone: Its target is unknown.

With 3 bases removed from V and 3 bases from J, the gap between germline ends came to 19 bases. The CDR3 length is 17 residues. Germline CDR1 is LNHNV and CDR2 is YYDKDF (reference sequence). Study results and limitations: Despite most TCR sequences being rare, some public TCRs occurred in many donors. The study flagged 150 to 200 TCR beta chains as cytomegalovirus-associated.

The sample consisted of PBMCs. The clonotype originates from a man younger than 45 in good health and CMV-seronegative. The chain employs TRBV15 and TRBJ2-3; D might be TRBD2 (6 bases). The CDR3 coding sequence is TGTGCCACCAGCAGGGAAATAGCGGTCCAGGGTACAGATACGCAGTATTTT. Translating it yields CATSREIAVQGTDTQYF.